A single sample is the source of the 25 T cell receptor beta chains below, sequenced in a study of T-cell reconstitution after alpha-beta-depleted transplantation in children. Library preparation (for TCRbeta) was performed with unique molecular identifiers. Via MiXCR, TCRdb re-called the PCR reads, giving one row per CDR3 protein. Here the sample spans about 610,000 distinct CDR3 sequences, roughly a tenth being singletons. The sample was PBMCs from the stem cell graft donor, taken from the stem cell graft. These receptors all come from a human donor who donated a stem cell graft to a child with acute myeloid leukemia.

The chain combines TRBV20-1 with TRBJ2-1; 10 bases are a match to TRBD2. From germline, CDR1 is DFQATT and CDR2 SNEGSKA (reference sequence). The CDR3 has 16 amino acids. Trimming cost V 5 bases and J 7 bases; bases outside gene matches: 14. This CDR3 reads CSAGLPSGRSWNEQFF. In DNA form, the CDR3 reads TGCAGTGCTGGGCTTCCTAGCGGGAGATCTTGGAATGAGCAGTTCTTC.

This clonotype has more than one count but fewer than ten. V gene TRBV7-9 combines with J gene TRBJ2-1, with 14 bases identical to TRBD2. The ends lost 5 bases at V and 10 bases at J; junction bases unmatched: 13. The CDR3 runs to 17 residues. Germline CDR1 reads SEHNR; CDR2 reads FQNEAQ (reference sequence). The CDR3 DNA follows: TGTGCCAGCAGCCTTTCACCGGGACTAGCGGGAGTGAAAGAGCAGTTCTTC. This encodes CASSLSPGLAGVKEQFF.

This clonotype was seen a handful of times. The chain couples TRBV14 to TRBJ2-5; either TRBD1 or TRBD2 may supply D (5 bases each). V was pared by 2 bases and J by 7 bases, with 11 bases between. CDR3 length: 13 residues. Germline-derived CDR1 and CDR2 are SGHDN and FVKESK. For the CDR3, the DNA is TGTGCCAGCAGCCAACGGGACGTACGGACCCAGTACTTC. Translated: CASSQRDVRTQYF.

This clonotype was picked up a small number of times. The chain uses TRBV6-1 and TRBJ2-2, with TRBD2 identical over 11 bases. The junction had 4 bases not matched to a gene; V was cut back by 6 bases and J by 4 bases. This CDR3 region has 15 residues. Germline CDR1 reads MNHNS; CDR2 reads SASEGT. DNA of the CDR3: TGTGCCAGCAGAAGACTAGCGGGAAGCACCGGGGAGCTGTTTTTT. It encodes CASRRLAGSTGELFF.

The chain joins TRBV7-9 to TRBJ2-6; 9 nucleotides match TRBD1. Germline trimming cut 1 base from V and 2 bases from J; bases unmatched to any gene: 3. The CDR3 runs to 17 residues. The V gene's germline CDR1 is SEHNR and CDR2 FQNEAQ (reference sequence). The CDR3 region has the DNA TGTGCCAGCAGCTTAGGGACAGGGGTACCTGGGGCCAACGTCCTGACTTTC. Translated: CASSLGTGVPGANVLTF.

This clonotype was found a few times. The V gene is TRBV18, the J gene TRBJ1-5; 7 bases line up with TRBD1. CDR1 KGHSH and CDR2 LQKENI come from the germline V gene. This CDR3 has 16 amino acids. Losses at the gene ends were 3 bases for V and 6 bases for J; bases not matched to a gene: 11. The CDR3 loop is CASSPGQPRGGQPQHF. CDR3 DNA: TGTGCCAGCTCACCGGGACAGCCAAGGGGTGGTCAGCCCCAGCATTTT.

The V gene is TRBV5-1, the J gene TRBJ2-7, with 8 bases matching TRBD2. The CDR3 runs 15 residues. Germline-derived CDR1 and CDR2 are SGHRS and YFSETQ. The V segment lost 0 bases and the J segment 4 bases; nucleotides outside the gene matches: 6. Written as DNA, the CDR3 is TGCGCCAGCAGCTTGGTTCTAGCGGGCGATTACGAGCAGTACTTC. Translated, it gives CASSLVLAGDYEQYF.

This chain uses TRBV7-9 with TRBJ2-5; D not certain. Looked up from germline, CDR1 is SEHNR and CDR2 is FQNEAQ (reference sequence). CDR3 length: 14 amino acids. With 2 bases removed from V and 1 base from J, the gap between germline ends came to 8 bases. The chain's CDR3 is CASSLWAPQETQYF. The CDR3 coding sequence is TGTGCCAGCAGCTTATGGGCACCCCAAGAGACCCAGTACTTC.

V gene TRBV3-1 combines with J gene TRBJ2-7; the match to TRBD2 covers 12 bases. The germline V gene encodes CDR1 LGHDT and CDR2 YNNKEL (reference sequence). Germline trimming cut 1 base from V and 5 bases from J; bases unmatched to any gene: 9. The CDR3 runs 17 residues. CDR3 in amino acids: CASSQASAASGRDEQYF. CDR3 nucleotide sequence: TGTGCCAGCAGCCAAGCTTCGGCGGCTAGCGGGAGGGACGAGCAGTACTTC.

This chain uses TRBV20-1 with TRBJ1-5, with D perhaps TRBD1 (5 bases). Germline loops: CDR1 DFQATT, CDR2 SNEGSKA (reference sequence). This CDR3 is 13 amino acids long. Trimming took off 7 bases at V and 3 bases at J, with 13 bases between the two ends. In nucleotides, the CDR3 is TGCAGTGGAAGACAGCTCCCCAATCAGCCCCAGCATTTT. This codes for CSGRQLPNQPQHF.

The table lists this clonotype with a few counts. The chain uses TRBV2 and TRBJ2-2; D ambiguous. From germline, CDR1 is SNHLY and CDR2 FYNNEI. V lost 7 bases to trimming and J lost 3 bases, with 9 bases between them. This CDR3 is 13 amino acids long. This CDR3 reads CASNSIDTGELFF. The CDR3 DNA reads as TGTGCCAGCAATTCTATTGACACCGGGGAGCTGTTTTTT.

The chain uses TRBV7-8 and TRBJ2-6, with a weak D call TRBD1 (5 bases). This CDR3 is 15 amino acids long. Trimming took off 5 bases at V and 4 bases at J, with 12 bases between the two ends. From germline, CDR1 is SGHVS and CDR2 FQNEAQ. CDR3 in amino acids: CASSPRDRGANVLTF. The CDR3 region has the DNA TGTGCCAGCAGCCCCAGGGATCGGGGGGCCAACGTCCTGACTTTC.

The chain has TRBV4-2 and TRBJ2-5, with TRBD2 matching over 10 bases. Losses at the gene ends were 4 bases for V and 5 bases for J; bases not matched to a gene: 7. The CDR3 is 15 amino acids. CDR1 and CDR2 (germline): LGHNA, YNFKEQ. CDR3 DNA sequence: TGTGCCAGCAGCCCTAAACTAGCGGGATGGGAGACCCAGTACTTC. Protein product: CASSPKLAGWETQYF.

This clonotype came up many times. V and J are TRBV28 and TRBJ2-7; no firm D call. V was pared by 6 bases and J by 4 bases, with 7 bases between. The CDR3 has 11 amino acids. The V gene's germline CDR1 is MDHEN and CDR2 SYDVKM. The CDR3 DNA sequence: TGTGCCAGCAGGGAATCATACGAGCAGTACTTC. It translates to CASRESYEQYF.

This sequence joins TRBV20-1 and TRBJ2-1; 9 bases match TRBD2. CDR1 is DFQATT, CDR2 SNEGSKA, per germline (reference sequence). Trimming cost V 6 bases and J 3 bases; bases outside gene matches: 6. The length of the CDR3 is 14 residues. CDR3 coding DNA: TGCAGTGCCATTAGCGGGAGCCGCTACAATGAGCAGTTCTTC. It yields the protein CSAISGSRYNEQFF.

This clonotype was counted between two and nine times. The CDR3 loop is CASSPGGHPESQRLFF. The CDR3, as DNA: TGCGCCAGCAGCCCTGGGGGACATCCGGAGAGCCAAAGGCTGTTTTTT. The gene calls are TRBV5-1 and TRBJ1-4; a possible D gene is TRBD1 (6 bases). Germline CDR1 and CDR2: SGHRS and YFSETQ. The CDR3 has 16 amino acids. V lost 4 bases to trimming and J lost 14 bases, with 27 bases between them.

This clonotype was observed a handful of times. This CDR3 reads CAISDWDKNTEAFF. The CDR3 region has the DNA TGTGCCATCAGTGACTGGGACAAGAACACTGAAGCTTTCTTT. The chain has TRBV10-3 and TRBJ1-1; D possibly corresponds to TRBD1 (6 bases). Germline V CDR1 and CDR2: ENHRY, SYGVKD. The ends were cut back, 3 bases at V and 1 base at J, with 9 bases in the middle. The CDR3 is made up of 14 amino acids.

This clonotype showed up many times. The chain couples TRBV9 to TRBJ2-5; TRBD2 is a possible D gene (5 bases). V lost 4 bases, J lost 1 base, and 11 bases lay in between. This CDR3 region has 14 residues. Germline CDR1 and CDR2: SGDLS and YYNGEE. This CDR3 is CASSRGQSQETQYF. CDR3 in DNA: TGTGCCAGCAGCCGAGGGCAGAGCCAAGAGACCCAGTACTTC. Full variable domain (outside the CDR3, taken from reference TRBV9 and TRBJ2-5): DSGVTQTPKHLITATGQRVTLRCSPRSGDLSVYWYQQSLDQGLQFLIQYYNGEERAKGNILERFSAQQFPDLHSELNLSSLELGDSALYFCASSRGQSQETQYFGPGTRLLVL.

This clonotype occurred many times. This chain uses TRBV11-3 with TRBJ1-1; no clear D gene. Per germline, CDR1 SGHNT and CDR2 YENEEA. The CDR3 has 13 residues. V was pared by 4 bases and J by 6 bases, with 12 bases between. CDR3 loop: CASSSLSGSEAFF. The CDR3 DNA reads TGTGCCAGCAGCTCATTGTCGGGGTCTGAAGCTTTCTTT.

This clonotype was observed at least ten times. The CDR3 bases are TGTGCCAGCAGCACTAGCGGGAGGGGCAATGAGCAGTTCTTC. It is translated as CASSTSGRGNEQFF. The chain carries TRBV7-3 and TRBJ2-1, with 13 bases aligning to TRBD2. The trim removed 5 bases at V and 6 bases at J, leaving 1 base unmatched. The CDR3 length is 14 residues. Germline V gives CDR1 SGHTA, CDR2 FQGTGA.

Note on this clonotype: This sequence may be a read error, since a much larger clone differs from it by one base. The chain employs TRBV20-1 and TRBJ2-1; D ambiguous. Germline V gives CDR1 DFQATT, CDR2 SNEGSKA (reference sequence). V was trimmed by 2 bases and J by 9 bases, leaving 11 bases between them. This CDR3 is built from 12 residues. The CDR3 nucleotides are TGCAGTGCTAGATCCCCAAAGTGTGAGCAGTTCTTC. It yields the protein CSARSPKCEQFF.

The chain combines TRBV2 with TRBJ2-2; 15 bases align to TRBD2. Germline V CDR1 and CDR2: SNHLY, FYNNEI. The CDR3 sequence is 18 residues long. Unmatched junction bases numbered 11, after V lost 6 bases and J lost 6 bases. The CDR3 region has the DNA TGTGCCAGCAGCAGGACTAGCGGGAGGGCCGTGGTTGCCGGGGAGCTGTTTTTT. Translating gives CASSRTSGRAVVAGELFF.

This clonotype showed up just a few times. The chain carries TRBV21-1 and TRBJ1-1. TRBV21-1 counts as a pseudogene. This CDR3 comprises 12 residues. The CDR3 protein is CASRKRVLGAFF. The DNA for the CDR3 is TGTGCCAGCAGGAAAAGGGTGCTTGGAGCTTTCTTT.

At least ten counts were recorded for this clonotype. The chain combines TRBV6-2 or TRBV6-3 with TRBJ2-1; D is unresolved. The CDR3 is 11 amino acids. In germline, CDR1 is MNHEY, CDR2 SVGEGT. Trimming took off 6 bases at V and 3 bases at J, with 3 bases between the two ends. CDR3 in amino acids: CASRVYNEQFF. The CDR3 DNA reads TGTGCCAGCAGGGTCTACAATGAGCAGTTCTTC.

This clonotype was seen repeatedly, ten times or more. The V and J genes are TRBV28 and TRBJ2-5; TRBD1 is a possible D gene (5 bases). Germline lookup yields CDR1 MDHEN and CDR2 SYDVKM. Trimming removed 7 bases at V and 5 bases at J, with 17 bases between. CDR3 length: 14 residues. The CDR3 coding sequence is TGTGCCAGCATCTTTGGTCCAGGGTCGGAGACCCAGTACTTC. Protein sequence: CASIFGPGSETQYF. Variable domain in full (rest from reference TRBV28 and TRBJ2-5): DVKVTQSSRYLVKRTGEKVFLECVQDMDHENMFWYRQDPGLGLRLIYFSYDVKMKEKGDIPEGYSVSREKKERFSLILESASTNQTSMYLCASIFGPGSETQYFGPGTRLLVL.